This TCR beta chain derives from a study of glioma-infiltrating T cells after dendritic cell vaccination. The method was immunoSEQ multiplex PCR; TCRdb's version includes in-frame clones alone and lacks a portion of them. The sample consists of about 82,000 clones, 70% to 90% of them appearing once. The germline CDR1 and CDR2 sequences are ENHRY and SYGVKD. Trimming at V came to 6 bases and at J to 6 bases, leaving 5 bases not matched to a gene. This CDR3 contains 14 residues. This clonotype was obtained from a human donor with glioblastoma. This chain links TRBV10-3 with TRBJ2-3, with TRBD2 matching 11 bases. The sample in question was blood, obtained before dendritic cell vaccination. In nucleotides, the CDR3 is TGTGCCATCAGAACTAGCGGGAGAGAGGATACGCAGTATTTT. Protein: CAIRTSGREDTQYF.